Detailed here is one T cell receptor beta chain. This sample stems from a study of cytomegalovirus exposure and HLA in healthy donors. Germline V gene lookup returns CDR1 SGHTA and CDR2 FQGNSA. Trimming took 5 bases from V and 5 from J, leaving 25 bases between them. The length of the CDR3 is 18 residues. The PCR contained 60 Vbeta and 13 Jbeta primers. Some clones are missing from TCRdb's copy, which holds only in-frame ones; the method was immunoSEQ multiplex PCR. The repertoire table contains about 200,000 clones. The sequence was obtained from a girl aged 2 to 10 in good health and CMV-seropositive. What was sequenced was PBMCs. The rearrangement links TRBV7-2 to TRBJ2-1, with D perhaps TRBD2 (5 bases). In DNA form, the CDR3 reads TGTGCCAGCAGCCCGAGGTTTAAGGGCTTCCCCGGGAACAATGAGCAGTTCTTC. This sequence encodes CASSPRFKGFPGNNEQFF.